The rows below give T cell receptor beta chains drawn from one sample of a study of blood T cell repertoires in COVID-19. Libraries were prepared by immunoSEQ multiplex PCR; TCRdb keeps only in-frame clonotypes and omits some of them. The data contain roughly 120,000 clones, roughly 85% of them singletons. Sequences were obtained from peripheral blood. Receptors originate from a human donor in a cohort sampled during active COVID-19. CDR3s include the opening cysteine and the closing phenylalanine or tryptophan. The order of the fields is J gene, V gene, D gene, clone size, CDR3 protein, CDR3 DNA. D genes are given only for firm matches. The size entry is marked missing in some rows and otherwise reads once, few, many or a size class.

TRBJ1-1	TRBV6-5	-	-	CASRPLRGNTEAFF	TGTGCCAGCAGGCCCCTAAGGGGGAACACTGAAGCTTTCTTT
TRBJ1-3	TRBV4-2	-	-	CASTPGGANSGNTIYF	TGTGCCAGCACCCCGGGAGGGGCCAACTCTGGAAACACCATATATTTT
TRBJ2-7	TRBV4-1	TRBD1	once	CASSQAPGQGVYEQYF	TGCGCCAGCAGCCAAGCCCCGGGACAGGGGGTGTACGAGCAGTACTTC
TRBJ1-2	TRBV18	TRBD1	once	CASSYPPTGAVYGYTF	TGTGCCAGCTCATACCCCCCGACAGGGGCTGTCTATGGCTACACCTTC
TRBJ1-3	TRBV7-2	-	-	CASSSQGSGNTIYF	TGTGCCAGCAGCTCTCAGGGTTCAGGAAACACCATATATTTT
TRBJ1-6	TRBV28	-	-	CASRTRSDLYNSPLHF	TGTGCCAGCAGAACTAGGAGTGATCTTTATAATTCACCCCTCCACTTT
TRBJ2-1	TRBV19	TRBD2	-	CASSIPGLAGVNKQFF	TGTGCCAGTAGTATCCCGGGGCTAGCGGGGGTAAACAAGCAGTTCTTC
TRBJ1-6	TRBV5-4	-	-	CASSLVEDSPLHF	TGTGCCAGCAGCTTGGTGGAGGATTCACCCCTCCACTTT
TRBJ2-7	TRBV6-1	-	few	CASSSTGGSSYEQYF	TGTGCCAGCAGTTCGACAGGAGGAAGCTCCTACGAGCAGTACTTC
TRBJ2-1	TRBV6-6	TRBD2	once	CASSPSSGGAGNEQFF	TGTGCCAGCAGTCCTAGTAGCGGGGGGGCCGGTAATGAGCAGTTCTTC
TRBJ1-5	TRBV7-2	-	-	CASSLVGGQPQHF	TGTGCCAGCAGCTTAGTAGGGGGTCAGCCCCAGCATTTT
TRBJ1-2	TRBV9	TRBD1	-	CASSGRQGGYGYTF	TGTGCCAGCAGCGGCCGACAGGGCGGCTATGGCTACACCTTC
TRBJ2-5	TRBV5-1	-	-	CASSLSSAGETQYF	TGCGCCAGCAGCTTATCTTCCGCAGGGGAGACCCAGTACTTC
TRBJ2-5	TRBV5-1	-	-	CASSLASAGQETQYF	TGCGCCAGCAGCTTGGCTAGCGCGGGGCAAGAGACCCAGTACTTC
TRBJ2-1	TRBV5-6	-	-	CASSSGLWSYNEQFF	TGTGCCAGCAGCTCAGGCCTGTGGTCCTACAATGAGCAGTTCTTC
TRBJ2-3	TRBV11-2	TRBD1	-	CASSENRGPDTQYF	TGTGCCAGCAGCGAAAACAGGGGGCCAGATACGCAGTATTTT
TRBJ1-5	TRBV20-1	-	-	CSASQGGISNQPQHF	TGCAGTGCTAGTCAGGGCGGTATTAGCAATCAGCCCCAGCATTTT
TRBJ1-1	TRBV5-1	-	-	CASSFKGGVEAFF	TGCGCCAGCAGCTTCAAGGGGGGGGTTGAAGCTTTCTTT
TRBJ1-5	TRBV28	-	-	CASSFRGAGDQPQHF	TGTGCCAGCAGTTTTCGGGGGGCTGGAGATCAGCCCCAGCATTTT
TRBJ2-5	TRBV6-2/TRBV6-3	TRBD2	-	CASSSSGLQETQYF	TGTGCCAGCAGTTCTAGCGGTCTTCAAGAGACCCAGTACTTC
TRBJ1-1	TRBV6-5	-	-	CASSYRGGTEAFF	TGTGCCAGCAGTTACAGGGGAGGCACTGAAGCTTTCTTT
TRBJ2-2	TRBV19	-	-	CASSLQGVTGELFF	TGTGCCAGTAGTTTACAGGGAGTCACCGGGGAGCTGTTTTTT
TRBJ1-1	TRBV6-5	TRBD1	-	CASYGQGETEAFF	TGTGCCAGCTACGGGCAGGGGGAGACTGAAGCTTTCTTT
TRBJ2-3	TRBV6-4	TRBD2	-	CASRPGGSDTQYF	TGTGCCAGCCGTCCGGGGGGGTCAGATACGCAGTATTTT
TRBJ2-7	TRBV5-1	TRBD2	few	CASSRTSSYEQYF	TGCGCCAGCAGCCGGACTAGCTCCTACGAGCAGTACTTC
TRBJ2-1	TRBV7-2	-	-	CASSLGQIYNEQFF	TGTGCCAGCAGCTTAGGCCAGATCTACAATGAGCAGTTCTTC
TRBJ1-6	TRBV6-5	-	-	CASTGSRNSPLHF	TGTGCCAGCACGGGGAGTCGGAATTCACCCCTCCACTTT
TRBJ2-7	TRBV28	-	-	CASSYNRRGYEQYF	TGTGCCAGCAGTTATAATCGACGAGGGTACGAGCAGTACTTC
TRBJ1-3	TRBV15	-	once	CATSRGGDHSGNTIYF	TGTGCCACCAGCAGAGGGGGCGACCACTCTGGAAACACCATATATTTT
TRBJ1-2	TRBV5-1	-	-	CASSLVAGNDYGYTF	TGCGCCAGCAGCTTGGTGGCAGGGAATGACTATGGCTACACCTTC
TRBJ2-1	TRBV5-4	-	-	CASSLVSGDEQFF	TGTGCCAGCAGCTTGGTGTCGGGGGATGAGCAGTTCTTC
TRBJ2-5	TRBV5-4	-	-	CASSFVRESGLETQYF	TGTGCCAGCAGCTTCGTCCGGGAATCTGGGCTAGAGACCCAGTACTTC
TRBJ2-6	TRBV19	-	-	CASSMPGSGANVLTF	TGTGCCAGTAGTATGCCCGGGTCTGGGGCCAACGTCCTGACTTTC
TRBJ1-1	TRBV9	-	-	CASSRGVTEAFF	TGTGCCAGCAGTCGGGGTGTGACTGAAGCTTTCTTT
TRBJ2-3	TRBV18	TRBD2	-	CASSPTTSGARTDTQYF	TGTGCCAGCTCACCTACGACTAGCGGGGCCCGCACAGATACGCAGTATTTT
TRBJ2-3	TRBV4-3	TRBD2	-	CASSQGPGLAGGVGGSDTQYF	TGCGCCAGCAGCCAAGGCCCGGGACTAGCGGGGGGTGTAGGGGGTTCAGATACGCAGTATTTT
TRBJ1-1	TRBV2	-	-	CASTRDTEAFF	TGTGCCAGCACGCGGGACACTGAAGCTTTCTTT
TRBJ1-4	TRBV5-6	TRBD1	-	CASSPTGGLEKLFF	TGTGCCAGCAGCCCGACAGGGGGCCTAGAAAAACTGTTTTTT
TRBJ1-5	TRBV21-1	-	-	CASSKGRQGVSNQPQHF	TGTGCCAGCAGCAAAGGGAGGCAGGGGGTGAGCAATCAGCCCCAGCATTTT
TRBJ2-6	TRBV6-4	TRBD2	once	CASSEMGGSGANVLTF	TGTGCCAGCAGTGAGATGGGGGGGTCTGGGGCCAACGTCCTGACTTTC
TRBJ1-1	TRBV2	-	-	CASSEGAGLGTEAFF	TGTGCCAGCAGTGAAGGAGCAGGCTTGGGCACTGAAGCTTTCTTT
TRBJ2-2	TRBV18	TRBD1	once	CASSSTGPNTGELFF	TGTGCCAGCTCATCGACAGGGCCGAACACCGGGGAGCTGTTTTTT
TRBJ2-2	TRBV3-1/TRBV3-2	-	-	CASGGERNTGELFF	TGTGCCAGCGGTGGGGAGCGGAACACCGGGGAGCTGTTTTTT
TRBJ2-7	TRBV10-3	TRBD1	-	CAISDWTGLAYEQYF	TGTGCCATCAGTGATTGGACAGGGTTGGCCTACGAGCAGTACTTC
TRBJ2-2	TRBV6-5	TRBD1	-	CATRQGQTGELFF	TGTGCCACCAGACAGGGACAGACCGGGGAGCTGTTTTTT
TRBJ1-2	TRBV9	-	-	CASSVAHGGAGGYTF	TGTGCCAGCAGCGTAGCTCACGGGGGGGCAGGTGGCTACACCTTC
TRBJ2-1	TRBV5-6	-	-	CASSSWGSSYNEQFF	TGTGCCAGCAGCTCTTGGGGCAGCTCCTACAATGAGCAGTTCTTC
TRBJ1-6	TRBV6-5	TRBD1	-	CASRIQGALNSPLHF	TGTGCCAGCAGAATACAGGGGGCTTTGAATTCACCCCTCCACTTT
TRBJ1-2	TRBV5-1	-	-	CASSLGLTDGYTF	TGCGCCAGCAGCTTGGGCCTGACTGACGGCTACACCTTC
TRBJ1-1	TRBV16	TRBD1	-	CASSLGTGVAEAFF	TGTGCCAGCAGCCTGGGGACAGGGGTCGCTGAAGCTTTCTTT